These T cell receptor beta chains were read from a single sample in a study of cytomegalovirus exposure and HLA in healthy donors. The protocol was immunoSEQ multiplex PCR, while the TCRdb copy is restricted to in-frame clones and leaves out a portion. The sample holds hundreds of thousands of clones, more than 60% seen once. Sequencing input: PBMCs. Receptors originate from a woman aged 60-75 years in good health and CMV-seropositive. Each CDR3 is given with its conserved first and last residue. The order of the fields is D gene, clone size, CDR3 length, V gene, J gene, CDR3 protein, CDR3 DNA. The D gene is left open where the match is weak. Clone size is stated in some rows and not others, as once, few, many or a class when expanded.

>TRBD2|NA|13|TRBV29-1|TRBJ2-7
CSVLDPGRSEQYF
TGCAGCGTTTTGGACCCCGGGAGGAGCGAGCAGTACTTC
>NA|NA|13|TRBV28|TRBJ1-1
CASSNRERTEAFF
TGTGCCAGCAGCAACAGGGAGCGGACTGAAGCTTTCTTT
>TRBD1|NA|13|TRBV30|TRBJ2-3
CACAPGGGDTQYF
TGTGCCTGTGCCCCAGGGGGCGGAGATACGCAGTATTTT
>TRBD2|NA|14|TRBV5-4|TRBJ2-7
CASSSRTSGYEQYF
TGTGCCAGCAGCTCACGGACTAGCGGCTACGAGCAGTACTTC
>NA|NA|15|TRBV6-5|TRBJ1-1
CASSYYGGGNTEAFF
TGTGCCAGCAGTTATTACGGCGGGGGAAACACTGAAGCTTTCTTT
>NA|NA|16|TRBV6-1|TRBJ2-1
CASSEGRGWTYNEQFF
TGTGCCAGCAGTGAAGGCCGGGGGTGGACCTACAATGAGCAGTTCTTC
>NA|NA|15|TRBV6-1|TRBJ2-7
CASSVAGTRPYEQYF
TGTGCCAGCAGTGTGGCTGGGACAAGACCCTACGAGCAGTACTTC
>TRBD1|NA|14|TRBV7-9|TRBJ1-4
CASSRQGAREKLFF
TGTGCCAGCAGCCGCCAGGGGGCGCGTGAAAAACTGTTTTTT
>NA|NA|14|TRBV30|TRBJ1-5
CAWSVYLGNQPQHF
TGTGCCTGGAGTGTATATCTCGGGAACCAGCCCCAGCATTTT
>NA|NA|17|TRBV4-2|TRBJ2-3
CASSRLGLAKNTDTQYF
TGTGCCAGCAGCCGGCTAGGACTGGCGAAGAACACAGATACGCAGTATTTT
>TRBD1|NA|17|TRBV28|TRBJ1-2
CASSLGIRGPGTSGDTF
TGTGCCAGCAGTTTAGGTATTAGGGGGCCAGGGACTTCGGGGGACACCTTC
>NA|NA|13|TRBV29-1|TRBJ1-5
CSVSGGGVQPQHF
TGCAGCGTTTCCGGTGGGGGGGTCCAGCCCCAGCATTTT
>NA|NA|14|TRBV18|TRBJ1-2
CASSPGPHYYGYTF
TGTGCCAGCTCACCGGGGCCGCACTACTATGGCTACACCTTC
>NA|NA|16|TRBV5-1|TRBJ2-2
CASSLDVGLNTGELFF
TGCGCCAGCAGCTTGGATGTGGGGCTGAACACCGGGGAGCTGTTTTTT
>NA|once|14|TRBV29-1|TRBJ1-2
CSVGEGSRTYGYTF
TGCAGCGTTGGGGAAGGTAGCAGGACTTATGGCTACACCTTC
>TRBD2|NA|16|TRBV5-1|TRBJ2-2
CASRPAGGTHTGELFF
TGCGCCAGCAGGCCAGCGGGAGGGACTCACACCGGGGAGCTGTTTTTT
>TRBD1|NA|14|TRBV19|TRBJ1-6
CASSPTGDRSPLHF
TGTGCCAGTAGCCCCACAGGGGACAGGTCACCCCTCCACTTT
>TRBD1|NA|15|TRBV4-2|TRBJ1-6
CASSLEGQGSSPLHF
TGTGCCAGCAGCCTCGAGGGACAGGGGTCTTCACCCCTCCACTTT
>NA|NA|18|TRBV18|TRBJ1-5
CASSPQPAGRLSNQPQHF
TGTGCCAGCTCACCACAACCGGCAGGGCGGTTGAGCAATCAGCCCCAGCATTTT
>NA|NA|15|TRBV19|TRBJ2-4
CASSDNGGGGNIQYF
TGTGCCAGTAGCGATAACGGAGGGGGGGGGAACATTCAGTACTTC
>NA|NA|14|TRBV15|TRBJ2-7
CATSRDASAYEQYF
TGTGCCACCAGCAGAGATGCGAGCGCCTACGAGCAGTACTTC
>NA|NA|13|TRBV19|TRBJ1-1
CASSMGPNTEAFF
TGTGCCAGTAGTATGGGGCCGAACACTGAAGCTTTCTTT
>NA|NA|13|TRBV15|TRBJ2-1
CATSRGQWYEQFF
TGTGCCACCAGCAGAGGACAGTGGTATGAGCAGTTCTTC
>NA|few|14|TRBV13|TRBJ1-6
CASSPMSLDSPLHF
TGTGCCAGCAGCCCTATGAGCCTGGATTCACCCCTCCACTTT
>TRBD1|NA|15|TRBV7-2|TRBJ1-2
CASSPLTGVGSGYTF
TGTGCCAGCAGCCCCTTGACAGGGGTAGGTAGCGGCTACACCTTC
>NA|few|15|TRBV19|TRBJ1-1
CASTEVVGVYTEAFF
TGTGCCAGTACTGAAGTCGTCGGTGTGTACACTGAAGCTTTCTTT
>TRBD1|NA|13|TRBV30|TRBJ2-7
CACSKGDSREQYF
TGTGCCTGCTCAAAGGGGGACAGCCGGGAGCAGTACTTC
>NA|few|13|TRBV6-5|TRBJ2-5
CASRAGPVGTQYF
TGTGCCAGCAGAGCGGGCCCGGTGGGGACCCAGTACTTC
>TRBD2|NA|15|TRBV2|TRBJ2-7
CASRLAGGVPYEQYF
TGTGCCAGCAGACTAGCGGGAGGGGTCCCCTACGAGCAGTACTTC
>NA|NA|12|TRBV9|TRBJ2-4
CASSRGGNIQYF
TGTGCCAGCAGCAGGGGAGGAAACATTCAGTACTTC
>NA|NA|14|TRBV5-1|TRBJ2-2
CASPRQANTGELFF
TGCGCCTCCCCCAGGCAAGCGAACACCGGGGAGCTGTTTTTT
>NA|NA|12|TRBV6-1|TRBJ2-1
CASAGVYNEQFF
TGTGCCAGCGCAGGGGTCTACAATGAGCAGTTCTTC